Each of the 13 T cell receptor beta chains below was sequenced from the same sample in a study of shared clonotypes between healthy human individuals. Profiling relied on immunoSEQ multiplex PCR, and the TCRdb table lists in-frame clones only, not all of them. This sample yields over 2 million clones, of which about 95% are seen a single time; about 1.1% belongs to the top ten. Naive CD8 isolation took CD45RO-negative cells positively selected for CCR7 and excluded terminally differentiated effector memory CD45RA+ cells. Sample: naive CD8+ T cells sorted from blood. The receptors derive from a young man in good health.

The chain is built from TRBV18 and TRBJ2-7, with 10 bases matching TRBD1. This CDR3 region has 15 residues. The germline V gene has CDR1 KGHSH and CDR2 LQKENI. The ends lost 5 bases at V and 7 bases at J; junction bases unmatched: 11. CDR3 sequence: CASSGTGTGAWEQYF. CDR3 DNA: TGTGCCAGCTCAGGAACCGGGACAGGGGCCTGGGAGCAGTACTTC.

This chain uses TRBV28 with TRBJ1-1, with unresolved D. The CDR3 covers 12 residues. V was clipped by 5 bases and J by 10 bases, with 14 bases between them. Germline V CDR1 and CDR2: MDHEN, SYDVKM. The CDR3 is CASSLAGGGAFF. DNA for the CDR3: TGTGCCAGCAGTCTCGCGGGTGGTGGAGCTTTCTTT.

This clone was observed a single time. The chain is built from TRBV5-6 and TRBJ2-3; tentatively, D is TRBD1 or TRBD2 (6 bases each). This CDR3 contains 15 residues. Looked up from germline, CDR1 is SGHDT and CDR2 is YYEEEE. Trimming stripped 2 bases from V and 5 bases from J, with 15 bases between. The CDR3 is CASSLKGGLGDTQYF. CDR3 nucleotide sequence: TGTGCCAGCAGCTTAAAAGGGGGGCTGGGAGATACGCAGTATTTT.

The chain combines TRBV7-6 with TRBJ2-3; 13 nucleotides line up with TRBD2. The V gene end was trimmed by 2 bases and the J gene end by 5 bases; junction bases not matched to a gene: 10. The CDR3 extends over 18 amino acids. Germline V gene data show CDR1 as SGHVS and CDR2 as FNYEAQ. In DNA, the CDR3 is TGTGCCAGCAGCTTACGGCCGACTAGCGGGAGGCCGGGAGATACGCAGTATTTT. This codes for CASSLRPTSGRPGDTQYF.

The genes are TRBV10-2 and TRBJ2-3; TRBD2 agrees at 8 bases. Germline V lookup: CDR1 WSHSY, CDR2 SAAADI. This CDR3 spans 16 amino acids. V lost 0 bases and J lost 2; bases outside the gene matches: 4. The CDR3 nucleotides are TGCGCCAGCAGTGAGTCTCTAGCGGGCCTCACAGATACGCAGTATTTT. Protein product: CASSESLAGLTDTQYF.

V and J are TRBV27 and TRBJ2-7; 8 nucleotides agree with TRBD1. Germline V gene lookup returns CDR1 MNHEY and CDR2 SMNVEV (reference sequence). Unmatched junction bases numbered 12, after V lost 3 bases and J lost 2 bases. There are 17 residues in the CDR3. Written as DNA, the CDR3 is TGTGCCAGCAGTTTCCAATCGGCGGACAGGGTCCCCTACGAGCAGTACTTC. Amino acid sequence: CASSFQSADRVPYEQYF.

The V call is TRBV4-1, the J call TRBJ2-1, with 10 bases that match TRBD2. Germline V CDR1 and CDR2: MGHRA, YSYEKL. This CDR3 has 16 residues. The V segment lost 5 bases and the J segment 3 bases; nucleotides outside the gene matches: 7. The CDR3 spells CASSDTTSGFYNEQFF. The CDR3 DNA follows: TGCGCCAGCAGCGATACGACTAGCGGGTTCTACAATGAGCAGTTCTTC.

This chain uses TRBV7-9 with TRBJ2-5; maybe TRBD1 (5 bases). This CDR3 has 15 amino acids. The germline V gene encodes CDR1 SEHNR and CDR2 FQNEAQ (reference sequence). V was clipped by 5 bases and J by 4 bases, with 17 bases between them. CDR3: CASSPRKDRRETQYF. CDR3 nucleotide sequence: TGTGCCAGCAGCCCGCGGAAAGACAGACGAGAGACCCAGTACTTC.

This clone has a handful of counts. The chain's CDR3 is CAWSLENSNQPQHF. CDR3 bases: TGTGCCTGGAGTCTTGAGAATAGCAATCAGCCCCAGCATTTT. V is TRBV30 and J is TRBJ1-5; D ambiguous. Germline V lookup: CDR1 GTSNPN, CDR2 SVGIG (reference sequence). The CDR3 sequence is 14 residues long. Trimming cost V 2 bases and J 0 bases, with 8 bases left between them.

For the CDR3, the DNA is TGTGCCAGCAGTTTATCGCCTCGACTGGGGAGCACAGATACGCAGTATTTT. Amino acids: CASSLSPRLGSTDTQYF. This sequence joins TRBV27 and TRBJ2-3, with unresolved D. The germline V gene has CDR1 MNHEY and CDR2 SMNVEV (reference sequence). V lost 0 bases and J lost 0, with 13 bases in between. This CDR3 has 17 amino acids.

V is TRBV7-2 and J is TRBJ2-7; either TRBD1 or TRBD2 may fit D (7 bases each). V lost 5 bases, J lost 0 bases, and 14 bases lay in between. Germline V gene data show CDR1 as SGHTA and CDR2 as FQGNSA. This CDR3 has 15 amino acids. CDR3 DNA sequence: TGTGCCAGCAGCCAGGGGGGGGCGAGCTCCTACGAGCAGTACTTC. It yields the protein CASSQGGASSYEQYF. Complete variable domain (other parts from reference TRBV7-2 and TRBJ2-7): GAGVSQSPSNKVTEKGKDVELRCDPISGHTALYWYRQSLGQGLEFLIYFQGNSAPDKSGLPSDRFSAERTGGSVSTLTIQRTQQEDSAVYLCASSQGGASSYEQYFGPGTRLTVT.

Comment on this clone: The junction differs from germline at one of its ends, possibly a read error. The V call is TRBV18, the J call TRBJ2-1, with D possibly being TRBD1 (6 bases). The CDR3 length is 11 residues. Germline V lookup: CDR1 KGHSH, CDR2 LQKENI. The CDR3 reads CASFGDKEQFF. CDR3 nucleotide sequence: TGTGCCAGCTTTGGGGACAAGGAGCAGTTCTTC.

A word on this clone: Distinct nucleotide sequences in the sample also encode this CDR3. This chain joins TRBV19 and TRBJ1-2; 8 nucleotides match TRBD1. V was pared by 6 bases and J by 3 bases, with 3 bases of the junction left unmatched. Germline V gene lookup returns CDR1 LNHDA and CDR2 SQIVND (reference sequence). The CDR3 totals 13 residues. CDR3 DNA sequence: TGTGCCAGTAGGCTACAGGGGGACTATGGCTACACCTTC. It specifies CASRLQGDYGYTF.